The source of this T cell receptor beta chain is a study of blood T cell repertoires in COVID-19. Study details: There were acute and convalescent COVID-19 samples, and they came from the United States, Italy and Spain.

Authors' methods: How many nucleated cells were present was estimated from reference gene primer amplification. Some clones are missing from TCRdb's copy, which holds only in-frame ones; the method was immunoSEQ multiplex PCR. The DNA was the basis for D and trimming; V, J and clone size are from that table. Of about 260,000 clones listed, almost 85% are singletons. The sample was peripheral blood. The sequence was obtained from an elderly woman with acute or convalescent COVID-19.

The CDR3 nucleotides read TGCGCCAGCAGCCAAGTAACCGGACAGAACTATGGCTACACCTTC. Its translation is CASSQVTGQNYGYTF. The rearrangement uses TRBV4-3 and TRBJ1-2; a weak D match, TRBD1 (6 bases). Looked up from germline, CDR1 is LGHNA and CDR2 is YSLEER. Trimming pared 1 base from V and 2 bases from J, leaving 11 bases between. This CDR3 region has 15 residues.